This T cell receptor (beta chain) is from a study of blood T cell repertoires in COVID-19. Study-wide context: The origin of the acute and convalescent COVID-19 samples was the United States, Italy and Spain. The analysed material was cDNA or gDNA that came from T cells, B-cell-depleted T cells, or PBMCs.

Source study methods: It was from reference gene primer amplification that nucleated cell counts were estimated. Assay: immunoSEQ multiplex PCR; the TCRdb copy retains only in-frame clones and omits some. V and J calls and clone size are given by that table; D and trimming were obtained from the DNA. The data hold around 250,000 clones, with 84% observed a single time. The clonotype comes from a woman between 35 and 50 years old who had recovered from COVID-19. Sequenced input: peripheral blood.

CDR3 residues: CASSDEYAEQYF. The DNA of the CDR3 is TGTGCCAGCAGTGATGAATACGCGGAGCAGTACTTC. J is TRBJ2-7 and V is TRBV11-1; no definite D call. The V end lost 6 bases, the J end lost 7 bases, and 13 bases lay between the germline ends. The CDR3 covers 12 residues. Per germline, CDR1 SGHAT and CDR2 FQDESV (reference sequence).